This entry lists 20 T cell receptor beta chains sequenced from one sample in a study of Tregs in tolerant kidney transplant recipients. Some clones are missing from TCRdb's copy, which holds only in-frame ones; the method was immunoSEQ multiplex PCR. This sample contains approximately 35,000 clones. Sequenced here: CD8+ T cells from blood, sampled before the transplant. The source is a human donor who received a combined kidney and bone marrow transplant.

A word on this clone: The CDR3 end falls 3 residues outside the read, so it is completed with the germline J gene. The chain is built from TRBV5-1 and TRBJ1-2; D is undetermined. Germline CDR1 reads SGHRS; CDR2 reads YFSETQ. This CDR3 is built from 11 residues. The part of the CDR3 DNA that was read is TGCGCCAGCAGCGAGGGCCTGGGC. Encoded protein: CASSEGLG. The whole CDR3 region reads CASSEGLGYTF.

Note on this clone: The read ends 3 residues shy of where the CDR3 ends; the end is completed using the germline J gene. V gene TRBV5-4 combines with J gene TRBJ1-1; no reliable D call. V shed 4 bases and J shed 1 base, with 11 bases lying between them. The CDR3 totals 14 residues. CDR1 is SGHNT and CDR2 is YYREEE in the germline V gene (reference sequence). CDR3 DNA, as far as it was read: TGTGCCAGCAGCCCAGGAGAAACGAACACTGAA. Translation gives CASSPGETNTE. The full CDR3 reads CASSPGETNTEAFF.

A note on this clone: The read is 3 residues too short to cover the CDR3 end, so that end is filled in from the germline J gene. The chain couples TRBV29-1 to TRBJ1-2, with TRBD1 as a possible D gene (5 bases). Between the trimmed V and J ends, which lost 7 bases and 0 bases, there was a span of 12 bases. The CDR3 runs to 13 residues. Germline V gives CDR1 SQVTM, CDR2 ANQGSEA. The covered CDR3 bases are TGCAGCGCTTCGACAGCCCCTAACTATGGC. It yields the protein CSASTAPNYG. The entire CDR3 protein is CSASTAPNYGYTF. The complete variable domain, with remaining parts taken from reference TRBV29-1 and TRBJ1-2, reads SAVISQKPSRDICQRGTSLTIQCQVDSQVTMMFWYRQQPGQSLTLIATANQGSEATYESGFVIDKFPISRPNLTFSTLTVSNMSPEDSSIYLCSASTAPNYGYTFGSGTRLTVV.

Turning to this clone: The read gets to within 3 residues of the CDR3 end, and the germline J gene fills in the rest. V gene TRBV19 combines with J gene TRBJ1-5, with D perhaps TRBD1 (5 bases). The CDR3 extends over 15 amino acids. V lost 5 bases and J lost 3, with 14 bases in between. Germline assignment: CDR1 LNHDA and CDR2 SQIVND (reference sequence). The sequenced CDR3 bases are TGTGCCAGTAGTGCCACTGACAGCTCCAATCAGCCC. Its translation is CASSATDSSNQP. The complete CDR3 sequence is CASSATDSSNQPQHF.

Notes on this clone: Read coverage stops 3 residues before the CDR3 terminus; the germline J gene supplies the remainder. The V call is TRBV7-8, the J call TRBJ2-1, with TRBD2 matching over 7 bases. CDR3 size: 14 residues. V lost 5 bases to trimming and J lost 5 bases; unmatched junction nucleotides: 6. CDR1 is SGHVS, CDR2 FQNEAQ, per germline. CDR3 DNA, as far as it was read: TGTGCCAGCAGCGGGAGCGGGGCCCACAATGAG. This sequence encodes CASSGSGAHNE. The entire CDR3 sequence reads CASSGSGAHNEQFF.

Details on this clone: The missing CDR3 end, 3 residues past where the read stops, is filled in from the germline J gene. This chain links TRBV13 with TRBJ1-2, with a possible D match to TRBD1 (5 bases). This CDR3 contains 11 residues. V was shortened by 11 bases and J by 6 bases, with 13 bases between the two germline ends. Germline CDR1 PRHDT, CDR2 FYEKMQ (reference sequence). The CDR3 DNA, read in part, is TGTGCCGTGGGGGGAGCGGATGGC. It translates to CAVGGADG. The CDR3 in its entirety is CAVGGADGYTF.

A note on this clone: The read halts 3 residues ahead of the CDR3 end, with the missing end drawn from the germline J gene. V and J are TRBV5-1 and TRBJ1-1, with 10 bases fitting TRBD1. Trimming cost V 3 bases and J 7 bases; bases outside gene matches: 3. Germline V lookup: CDR1 SGHRS, CDR2 YFSETQ. The CDR3 totals 13 residues. CDR3 sequence: CASSSDRGDEAFF. CDR3 DNA, as far as it was read: TGCGCCAGCAGCTCGGACAGGGGGGATGAA.

In regard to this clone: The CDR3 end falls 3 residues outside the read, so it is completed with the germline J gene. V and J are TRBV5-6 and TRBJ1-1; D gene ambiguous. Looked up from germline, CDR1 is SGHDT and CDR2 is YYEEEE. The CDR3 spans 13 residues. Trimming pared 4 bases from V and 5 bases from J, leaving 12 bases between. The CDR3 reads CASSPRRGTEAFF. The CDR3 bases that were read are TGTGCCAGCAGCCCCAGGAGAGGGACTGAA.

Turning to this clone: The missing CDR3 end, 3 residues past where the read stops, is filled in from the germline J gene. The chain carries TRBV13 and TRBJ1-2, with TRBD1 as a possible D gene (6 bases). The CDR3 sequence is 14 residues long. Germline CDR1 PRHDT, CDR2 FYEKMQ (reference sequence). CDR3 DNA, as far as it was read: TGTGCCAGCAGCTTAGGTTGGACAGCTGCGGGC. Translating it yields CASSLGWTAAG. The whole CDR3 sequence reads CASSLGWTAAGYTF.

The CDR3 DNA, read in part, is TGCAGCGTTGAAGGGTTCCGGGACAGGGCTTCCTACAATGAG. This translates into CSVEGFRDRASYNE. The full CDR3 sequence reads CSVEGFRDRASYNEQFF. The chain uses TRBV29-1 and TRBJ2-1, with 9 bases lining up with TRBD1. The CDR3 end lies 3 residues beyond the end of the read and is filled in from the germline J gene. V lost 1 base, J lost 1 base, and 8 bases stayed unmatched. This CDR3 contains 17 residues. From germline, CDR1 is SQVTM and CDR2 ANQGSEA.

About this clone: From the germline J gene comes the end of the CDR3, since the read stops 3 residues before it. The same CDR3 arises from other DNA sequences in this sample as well. The chain employs TRBV6-2 or TRBV6-3 and TRBJ1-1, with D uncertain. CDR1 MNHEY and CDR2 SVGEGT come from the germline V gene. V lost 2 bases to trimming and J lost 1 base, with 5 bases between them. CDR3 length equals 13 residues. The CDR3 bases that were read are TGTGCCAGCAGTTACCCGGGGAACACTGAA. It encodes CASSYPGNTE. Given in full, the CDR3 is CASSYPGNTEAFF.

A remark on this clone: Read coverage stops 3 residues before the CDR3 terminus; the germline J gene supplies the remainder. The gene calls are TRBV6-2 or TRBV6-3 and TRBJ2-7; 12 nucleotides agree with TRBD1. V was pared by 2 bases and J by 5 bases, with 7 bases of the junction left unmatched. The CDR3 loop spans 16 amino acids. The germline CDR1 and CDR2 sequences are MNHEY and SVGEGT. CDR3 bases read: TGTGCCAGCAGTTACCCTCCGGGACAGGGGGCGGACGAG. Protein sequence: CASSYPPGQGADE. The whole CDR3 region reads CASSYPPGQGADEQYF.

The sequenced CDR3 bases are TGTGCCAGCGATTCCAGATGGGGGGATGAG. As protein: CASDSRWGDE. The CDR3 in full is CASDSRWGDEQFF. The chain recombines TRBV6-2 or TRBV6-3 with TRBJ2-1; weak D call: TRBD2 (6 bases). The sequenced fragment ends 3 residues before the CDR3 boundary, so the rest is inferred from the germline J gene. The V gene lost 8 bases and the J gene lost 8 bases, with 16 bases spanning the gap. The CDR3 has 13 amino acids. Germline loops: CDR1 MNHEY, CDR2 SVGEGT.

Note on this clone: The CDR3 extends 3 residues past the end of the read, so its final part is completed from the germline J gene. Other DNA variants within this sample encode the same CDR3. The rearrangement links TRBV7-8 to TRBJ1-5; 7 bases match TRBD1. The germline CDR1 and CDR2 sequences are SGHVS and FQNEAQ. V lost 5 bases to trimming and J lost 4 bases; unmatched junction nucleotides: 11. The CDR3 runs to 16 residues. CDR3 loop: CASSPGQAGGNQPQHF. The part of the CDR3 DNA that was read is TGTGCCAGCAGCCCTGGACAGGCGGGGGGGAATCAGCCC.

A note on this clone: The read halts 3 residues ahead of the CDR3 end, with the missing end drawn from the germline J gene. The chain has TRBV18 and TRBJ2-7, with D possibly matching TRBD2 (6 bases). The CDR3 is 13 amino acids. V was shortened by 6 bases and J by 3 bases, with 12 bases between the two germline ends. Per the germline V gene, CDR1 is KGHSH and CDR2 is LQKENI. The CDR3 is CASSPGGDYEQYF. CDR3 DNA, as far as it was read: TGTGCCAGCTCCCCGGGCGGGGACTACGAG.

A remark on this clone: The CDR3 extends 3 residues past the end of the read, so its final part is completed from the germline J gene. V usage is TRBV19 and J usage is TRBJ2-3; D is possibly TRBD1 (5 bases). The length of the CDR3 is 14 residues. Deletions cut 6 bases from V and 2 bases from J, with 12 bases between. In germline, CDR1 is LNHDA, CDR2 SQIVND (reference sequence). This CDR3 reads CASSSDTLTDTQYF. The CDR3 DNA, read in part, is TGTGCCAGTAGCTCGGACACCCTCACAGATACG.

A note on this clone: The sequence runs out 3 residues before the end of the CDR3; the remainder is reconstructed from the germline J gene. The rearrangement uses TRBV6-1 and TRBJ2-2, with a possible D match to TRBD1 (5 bases). CDR1 and CDR2 from the germline V gene are MNHNS and SASEGT. With 4 bases removed from V and 3 bases from J, the gap between germline ends came to 15 bases. This CDR3 spans 16 amino acids. The DNA read from the CDR3 is TGTGCCAGCAGTGGCCGAAAGGGGCTGTACACCGGGGAG. Encoded protein: CASSGRKGLYTGE. The full-length CDR3 reads as CASSGRKGLYTGELFF.

A word on this clone: Read coverage stops 3 residues before the CDR3 terminus; the germline J gene supplies the remainder. V and J are TRBV19 and TRBJ2-1; TRBD1 matches 10 bases. Germline CDR1 and CDR2: LNHDA and SQIVND (reference sequence). The CDR3 spans 15 residues. The trim removed 5 bases at V and 9 bases at J, leaving 10 bases unmatched. CDR3 region: CASSGVTGGWGEQFF. The CDR3 DNA, read in part, is TGTGCCAGTAGTGGCGTGACAGGGGGCTGGGGTGAG.

As concerns this clone: The missing CDR3 end, 3 residues past where the read stops, is filled in from the germline J gene. The chain recombines TRBV30 with TRBJ2-2; a possible D gene is TRBD2 (6 bases). V lost 8 bases and J 4 bases, leaving 11 bases between the germline ends. The CDR3 contains 12 residues. Germline CDR1 GTSNPN, CDR2 SVGIG (reference sequence). CDR3 in amino acids: CATAAGTGELFF. The sequenced part of the CDR3 DNA is TGTGCCACAGCAGCGGGCACCGGGGAG.

Of note for this clone: The CDR3 end falls 3 residues outside the read, so it is completed with the germline J gene. This chain uses TRBV7-2 with TRBJ2-7, with 7 bases lining up with TRBD2. Trimming cost V 2 bases and J 0 bases; bases outside gene matches: 4. The V gene's germline CDR1 is SGHTA and CDR2 FQGNSA. This CDR3 has 15 amino acids. The part of the CDR3 DNA that was read is TGTGCCAGCAGCTTACTAGCGGATACCTCCTACGAG. This translates into CASSLLADTSYE. The entire CDR3 reads CASSLLADTSYEQYF.